This TCR beta chain was obtained from a study of blood T cells in healthy people across ages. Study-wide results and limits: Naive CD4+ cells and diversity were both higher in long-lived donors than in aged donors.

Next came a second PCR, run for about 6 to 12 cycles, which used a sample-barcoded 5' primer along with a J-beta primer mix. TCRdb analysed the 5' RACE reads with MiXCR anew, one entry per CDR3 protein. The profile shows fewer than 2 million distinct CDR3 sequences, about two fifths of them singletons. Deletions cut 2 bases from V and 4 bases from J, with 20 bases between. CDR3 length: 17 amino acids. Per germline, CDR1 MDHEN and CDR2 SYDVKM. Turning to this clonotype: Antigen unknown. A much larger clone differs from this one at a single base, so this may be a read error.

The chain links TRBV28 to TRBJ1-2, with D unclear. This clonotype was obtained from a human donor in good health. Sequences were obtained from blood. The CDR3 DNA sequence: TGTGCCAGCAGTTTAAGTCCCGGAGGAGGCCCCCCCTATGGCTACACCTTC. Its protein product is CASSLSPGGGPPYGYTF.